Listed here are 9 T cell receptor beta chains from one sample, sequenced in a study of T cell responses to AZD1222 COVID-19 vaccine. TCRdb's copy holds only in-frame clones and misses some; the assay was immunoSEQ multiplex PCR. The sample consists of 100,000 or so clones, around 89% of them appearing once. The material sequenced was peripheral blood, taken on day 0 of AZD1222 vaccination. The receptor source for this set is an adult in good health.

The chain couples TRBV24-1 to TRBJ2-1; tentative D call: TRBD2 (6 bases). Germline CDR1 is KGHDR and CDR2 is SFDVKD. The CDR3 is made up of 14 amino acids. Trimming pared 4 bases from V and 14 bases from J, leaving 20 bases between. The CDR3, as DNA: TGTGCCACCAGTGAGAATCCCGGGGCCGGGGGTAAGTTCTTC. This sequence encodes CATSENPGAGGKFF.

This clone was recorded a few times. The J gene is TRBJ1-5, the V gene TRBV3-1 (or the pseudogene TRBV3-2), with 7 bases matching TRBD1. CDR1 and CDR2 (germline): LGHDT, YNNKEL (reference sequence). The CDR3 totals 14 residues. J lost 3 bases, V lost 3 bases, and 2 bases had no gene match. The DNA for the CDR3 is TGTGCCAGCAGCCAGACAGGGCTCAATCAGCCCCAGCATTTT. It specifies CASSQTGLNQPQHF.

The V call is TRBV4-3, the J call TRBJ1-3; a weak D match, TRBD1 (5 bases). The CDR3 totals 15 residues. Germline V lookup: CDR1 LGHNA, CDR2 YSLEER. V shed 1 base and J shed 0 bases, with 7 bases lying between them. The CDR3 coding sequence is TGCGCCAGCAGCCAAGCGACAGACTCTGGAAACACCATATATTTT. This encodes CASSQATDSGNTIYF.

The chain uses TRBV19 and TRBJ1-5, with TRBD1 matching 12 bases. This CDR3 spans 14 amino acids. Germline CDR1 is LNHDA and CDR2 is SQIVND (reference sequence). After removal of 11 bases from V and 6 bases from J, the junction contained 8 bases not matched to a gene. The chain's CDR3 is CASHGTGGSQPQHF. CDR3 in DNA: TGTGCCTCGCACGGGACAGGGGGCAGTCAGCCCCAGCATTTT.

The gene calls are TRBV5-1 and TRBJ1-4; 7 nucleotides line up with TRBD1. Germline values: CDR1 SGHRS, CDR2 YFSETQ. With 4 bases clipped from V and 2 bases from J, the junction kept 2 bases outside the gene matches. This CDR3 comprises 14 residues. For the CDR3, the DNA is TGCGCCAGCAGCCGGGACAGTACTAATGAAAAACTGTTTTTT. Its translation is CASSRDSTNEKLFF.

This chain connects TRBV13 to TRBJ2-7, with TRBD1 matching over 8 bases. Germline CDR1 reads PRHDT; CDR2 reads FYEKMQ (reference sequence). This CDR3 has 12 amino acids. V was pared by 3 bases and J by 8 bases, with 3 bases of the junction left unmatched. In DNA form, the CDR3 reads TGTGCCAGCAGCTTTCAGGGGGCTCAGCAGTACTTC. Amino acids: CASSFQGAQQYF.

This chain links TRBV6-5 with TRBJ1-1, with TRBD1 identical over 9 bases. The CDR3 contains 13 residues. With 6 bases clipped from V and 8 bases from J, the junction kept 7 bases outside the gene matches. Germline values: CDR1 MNHEY, CDR2 SVGAGI. CDR3 loop: CASSRDRGAEAFF. CDR3 coding DNA: TGTGCCAGCAGCCGAGACAGGGGGGCAGAAGCTTTCTTT.

The chain carries TRBV7-9 and TRBJ2-7, with D maybe TRBD2 (6 bases). This CDR3 is 15 amino acids long. Looked up from germline, CDR1 is SEHNR and CDR2 is FQNEAQ (reference sequence). The V and J ends lost 5 bases and 6 bases respectively, with 20 bases between them. The CDR3 protein is CASSQTRGGVVEQYF. The DNA for the CDR3 is TGTGCCAGCAGCCAAACCCGAGGCGGGGTTGTCGAGCAGTACTTC.

The V and J genes are TRBV4-3 and TRBJ2-1, with 10 bases identical to TRBD2. With V trimmed by 1 base and J by 0 bases, 0 bases remained unmatched. The CDR3 extends over 16 amino acids. From germline, CDR1 is LGHNA and CDR2 YSLEER. DNA of the CDR3: TGCGCCAGCAGCCAAGCTAGCGGGAGCTCCTACAATGAGCAGTTCTTC. This encodes CASSQASGSSYNEQFF.